A selection of T cell receptor beta chains follows, all from one sample in a study of T cell repertoires in cytomegalovirus infection. In TCRdb, the reads were re-called with MiXCR into one record per CDR3 protein. This sample has roughly 320,000 distinct CDR3 sequences, with 9.6% found just once. Sequenced sample: PBMCs. The receptors here all came from a human donor in good health (CMV status not recorded). Some clones in this sample may be carry-over from other donors' samples. Both conserved end residues are trimmed from each CDR3. Fields, in order: J gene, V gene, D gene, CDR3 protein. The D gene is left open where the match is weak.

TRBJ2-5,TRBV11-2,TRBD1,ASSLEGQGAKY
TRBJ1-1,TRBV2,NA,ASSETDRNTEAF
TRBJ2-7,TRBV7-8,NA,ASSARGPTYEQY
TRBJ2-6,TRBV2,TRBD1,ASSPGTGASGANVLT
TRBJ1-1,TRBV20-1,NA,SANRRESGSRGTEAF
TRBJ2-1,TRBV27,TRBD1,ASSPSRTGQVYNEQF
TRBJ1-1,TRBV28,NA,ASSPGSRAGGAEAF
TRBJ2-2,TRBV7-2,NA,ASSPGHPTGELF
TRBJ2-5,TRBV20-1,NA,SAWRETQY
TRBJ2-1,TRBV7-2,TRBD1,ASSGGQQLYNEQF
TRBJ2-3,TRBV20-1,TRBD2,SAPSGGPMRDPQY
TRBJ2-1,TRBV7-9,NA,ASSPPRDHEQF
TRBJ2-3,TRBV7-6,NA,ASSQDRNTQY
TRBJ2-1,TRBV20-1,TRBD2,SAWGLAGGSYNEQF
TRBJ2-7,TRBV7-2,NA,ASSSRPYEQY
TRBJ2-7,TRBV29-1,NA,SVGRKLGEQY
TRBJ1-5,TRBV20-1,NA,SARGGGGAQPQH
TRBJ2-1,TRBV7-9,NA,ASSFRQDGNNEQF
TRBJ2-7,TRBV29-1,TRBD2,SVGGGDRLSYEQY
TRBJ1-6,TRBV18,NA,ASSGDSPLH
TRBJ2-2,TRBV20-1,NA,SARDRSRELF
TRBJ1-1,TRBV7-2,NA,ASSLYQAGSNTEAF
TRBJ1-2,TRBV6-2/TRBV6-3,NA,ASRTLRGPGDYGYT
TRBJ2-3,TRBV7-2,NA,ASSLRQGDTQY
TRBJ2-7,TRBV10-2,TRBD1,ASGGQGNAYEQY
TRBJ2-3,TRBV28,NA,ASSRATDTQY
TRBJ1-2,TRBV7-2,NA,ASIQTLSYGYT
TRBJ2-2,TRBV6-1,NA,ASSDREITGELF
TRBJ1-5,TRBV12-5,TRBD1,ASDLDRDIGQPQH
TRBJ2-4,TRBV28,NA,ASSTSEVAKNIQY
TRBJ2-2,TRBV19,NA,ASSTIWGLGGELF
TRBJ1-1,TRBV7-9,NA,ASSLGQLETEAF
TRBJ2-1,TRBV7-2,TRBD2,ASSLRVAGYNEQF
TRBJ1-6,TRBV6-5,TRBD1,ASSYSNWAGGNSPLH
TRBJ2-5,TRBV12-3/TRBV12-4,NA,ASSLGPTSAETQY
TRBJ2-2,TRBV28,NA,ASRTQSNTGELF
TRBJ2-1,TRBV12-3/TRBV12-4,NA,ASSLQSYEQF
TRBJ2-1,TRBV6-6,NA,ASSYPQGGYNEQF
TRBJ1-3,TRBV3-1,NA,ASSPSHRQISGNTIY
TRBJ1-1,TRBV20-1,TRBD1,SASRGAEAF
TRBJ2-3,TRBV7-2,NA,ASSPYTDTQY
TRBJ1-5,TRBV10-3,NA,APRTVQPQH
TRBJ1-3,TRBV20-1,NA,SAPEGTSGNTIY
TRBJ1-2,TRBV5-4,NA,ASSSSVDRIYGYT
TRBJ1-1,TRBV20-1,TRBD1,SARKLGQGIYTEAF
TRBJ1-2,TRBV6-6,NA,ASSYPERGRGGGYT
TRBJ2-7,TRBV20-1,TRBD1,SANRDRAYEQY
TRBJ2-3,TRBV12-3/TRBV12-4,TRBD1,ASSFSGQVEDTQY
TRBJ2-1,TRBV5-4,NA,ASSFTLRGNEQF
TRBJ2-5,TRBV28,NA,ASSIYGTPNQETQY
TRBJ1-2,TRBV5-6,NA,ASSLVFQEYGYT
TRBJ2-1,TRBV19,NA,ASSIGGMSQGDNEQF
TRBJ2-1,TRBV7-8,TRBD2,ASSLARTSGGRNEQF
TRBJ2-7,TRBV10-3,NA,AIRTRTYEQY
TRBJ2-3,TRBV20-1,TRBD2,SARDPSGGRRATDTQY
TRBJ1-1,TRBV24-1,TRBD1,ATSDAGQGNTEAF
TRBJ2-6,TRBV20-1,NA,SAAGISGANVLT
TRBJ1-2,TRBV7-8,NA,ASSVEGTAVNYGYT
TRBJ1-6,TRBV7-2,NA,ASSSRQPYNSPPH
TRBJ2-5,TRBV20-1,TRBD2,SAEYPGLAGDFQETQY